One and the same sample provided the 27 T cell receptor beta chains below, sequenced in a study of blood T cell repertoires in COVID-19 (dated by TCRdb to about 2020). The library was built by means of the immunoSEQ multiplex PCR assay. TCRdb obtained this table from immuneACCESS and retained in-frame rearrangements with V and J assigned. These tables miss some clones; where compared with another copy, unresolved V genes account for less than half of the shortfall, and the remainder is unexplained. The sample table shows 350,000 to 400,000 clones, and 88% are seen once. In total, the top ten clones hold 0.9% to 1.5% of the sample. The specimen sequenced was PBMCs or T cells enriched from blood (not recorded which). These receptors were taken from a young woman who had recovered from COVID-19.

The chain is built from TRBV5-6 and TRBJ2-5; 8 bases agree with TRBD2. The germline CDR1 and CDR2 sequences are SGHDT and YYEEEE. J was trimmed by 3 bases and V by 0 bases; bases with no gene match: 10. The CDR3 consists of 17 residues. CDR3 sequence reads: CASSLEGIAGLKETQYF. Written as DNA, the CDR3 is TGTGCCAGCAGCTTGGAGGGAATAGCGGGGTTGAAAGAGACCCAGTACTTC.

This clone was seen a few times. The chain employs TRBV6-5 and TRBJ2-5; TRBD1 might be the D (6 bases). The CDR3 consists of 15 residues. Per the germline V gene, CDR1 is MNHEY and CDR2 is SVGAGI. The germline V and J ends were trimmed by 0 bases and 9 bases, with 17 bases remaining between them. CDR3: CASSYSTTGDRPQYF. The CDR3 DNA follows: TGTGCCAGCAGTTACTCGACCACAGGTGACAGGCCCCAGTACTTC.

This clone was seen only once. The rearrangement uses TRBV27 and TRBJ1-6, with D possibly matching TRBD1 (5 bases). Per germline, CDR1 MNHEY and CDR2 SMNVEV (reference sequence). This CDR3 has 13 amino acids. V lost 3 bases and J lost 6, with 6 bases in between. CDR3 loop: CASSFQGNSPLHF. The DNA for the CDR3 is TGTGCCAGCAGTTTTCAGGGTAATTCACCCCTCCACTTT.

V and J are TRBV29-1 and TRBJ2-7, with 9 bases aligning to TRBD1. J was trimmed by 5 bases and V by 1 base; bases with no gene match: 0. The CDR3 is 12 residues long. Germline CDR1 reads SQVTM; CDR2 reads ANQGSEA. CDR3 protein: CSVEGTGDEQYF. CDR3 DNA: TGCAGCGTTGAAGGGACAGGGGACGAGCAGTACTTC.

This clone was detected a few times. This sequence joins TRBV12-3 or TRBV12-4 and TRBJ1-1, with D perhaps TRBD1 (5 bases). This CDR3 spans 11 amino acids. Trimming took off 5 bases at V and 6 bases at J, with 7 bases between the two ends. The CDR3 protein is CASSPGPEAFF. In nucleotides, the CDR3 is TGTGCCAGCAGTCCAGGGCCTGAAGCTTTCTTT.

The rearrangement uses TRBV13 and TRBJ2-3; tentative D call: TRBD1 (5 bases). V gave up 3 bases and J gave up 0 bases, with 13 bases separating them. The length of the CDR3 is 16 residues. Germline V gives CDR1 PRHDT, CDR2 FYEKMQ (reference sequence). Here the CDR3 DNA reads TGTGCCAGCAGCTTGTCGCCAGGGATAAGCACAGATACGCAGTATTTT. Translation gives CASSLSPGISTDTQYF.

The chain combines TRBV27 with TRBJ2-2, with D possibly being TRBD1 (5 bases). V lost 2 bases, J lost 5 bases, and 6 bases lay in between. Germline-derived CDR1 and CDR2 are MNHEY and SMNVEV (reference sequence). This CDR3 is built from 13 residues. The chain's CDR3 is CASSLPGTGELFF. In nucleotides, the CDR3 is TGTGCCAGCAGTTTACCAGGGACCGGGGAGCTGTTTTTT.

This rearrangement joins TRBV2 to TRBJ1-1; 8 bases align to TRBD1. This CDR3 spans 13 amino acids. The V and J ends lost 7 bases and 1 base, in that order; junction bases with no gene match: 2. Germline CDR1 SNHLY, CDR2 FYNNEI. CDR3: CASTGQGNTEAFF. As DNA, the CDR3 is TGTGCCAGCACCGGACAGGGGAACACTGAAGCTTTCTTT.

The J gene is TRBJ1-5, the V gene TRBV7-5. TRBV7-5 is a documented pseudogene. The CDR3 consists of 17 residues. The CDR3: CARSLTTPNRRDQPQHF. CDR3 coding DNA: TGTGCCAGAAGCTTAACGACCCCAAACCGGCGGGATCAGCCCCAGCATTTT.

This chain joins TRBV19 and TRBJ2-1; 11 bases fit TRBD2. The CDR3 runs to 15 residues. The V gene's germline CDR1 is LNHDA and CDR2 SQIVND (reference sequence). V was clipped by 6 bases and J by 7 bases; unmatched bases: 8. CDR3 nucleotide sequence: TGTGCCAGTAGACTAGCGGGGGCCCAGCTGAATGAGCAGTTCTTC. Its translation: CASRLAGAQLNEQFF.

V is TRBV30 and J is TRBJ2-5; D not resolved. The V and J ends lost 0 bases and 1 base respectively, with 9 bases between them. CDR1 is GTSNPN, CDR2 SVGIG, per germline (reference sequence). The CDR3 spans 14 residues. The CDR3 region has the DNA TGTGCCTGGAGTGTACAGTTCAGCCAAGAGACCCAGTACTTC. This codes for CAWSVQFSQETQYF.

The J gene is TRBJ1-5, the V gene TRBV6-6, with a possible D match to TRBD1 (5 bases). The CDR3 consists of 15 residues. Germline-derived CDR1 and CDR2 are MNHNY and SVGAGI (reference sequence). V dropped 7 bases and J dropped 2 bases, with 15 bases sitting between them. CDR3 amino acids: CASIQGVGGNQPQHF. The CDR3 DNA follows: TGTGCCAGCATCCAGGGTGTGGGTGGCAATCAGCCCCAGCATTTT.

The CDR3 sequence is CASRLVWAGDSQPQHF. The DNA of the CDR3 is TGTGCAAGTCGCTTAGTGTGGGCAGGGGATTCTCAGCCCCAGCATTTT. The rearrangement joins TRBV12-2 to TRBJ1-5; no DNA check was done on the table's D call, TRBD1. TRBV12-2 is a recognized pseudogene. This CDR3 has 16 amino acids.

The gene calls are TRBV25-1 and TRBJ1-2; D call uncertain. The CDR3 is made up of 15 amino acids. V dropped 1 base and J dropped 8 bases, with 17 bases sitting between them. Per germline, CDR1 MGHDK and CDR2 SYGVNS. In DNA form, the CDR3 reads TGTGCCAGCAGTGAATCGAAGGAATTCTCTAGAGGCTACACCTTC. Its translation: CASSESKEFSRGYTF.

There are a few counts of this clone. The chain couples TRBV4-3 to TRBJ1-3, with D unclear. Germline CDR1 and CDR2: LGHNA and YSLEER. Trimming left V 0 bases short and J 4 bases short, with 10 bases between. This CDR3 region has 15 residues. CDR3 nucleotide sequence: TGCGCCAGCAGCCAAGATATGAGTCACGGAAACACCATATATTTT. It codes for CASSQDMSHGNTIYF.

Note on this clone: This same CDR3 is encoded by further DNA sequences in the sample. The V and J genes are TRBV28 and TRBJ2-7; D is perhaps TRBD2 (6 bases). Trimming left V 3 bases short and J 0 bases short, with 6 bases between. The CDR3 has 13 residues. From germline, CDR1 is MDHEN and CDR2 SYDVKM. CDR3 amino acids: CASSFSGSYEQYF. In nucleotides, the CDR3 is TGTGCCAGCAGTTTTAGCGGCTCCTACGAGCAGTACTTC.

The gene calls are TRBV18 and TRBJ1-1, with 8 bases matching TRBD1. The V segment lost 3 bases and the J segment 2 bases; nucleotides outside the gene matches: 2. The CDR3 sequence is 14 residues long. Germline V gene sequence: CDR1 KGHSH, CDR2 LQKENI. The CDR3 sequence is CASSPGQVNTEAFF. The CDR3 bases are TGTGCCAGCTCACCGGGACAGGTAAACACTGAAGCTTTCTTT.

The V and J genes are TRBV5-8 and TRBJ1-2; no reliable D call. The germline V gene encodes CDR1 SGHTS and CDR2 YDEGEE. V lost 5 bases and J lost 5, with 19 bases in between. CDR3 length equals 15 residues. The chain's CDR3 is CASRRPRVTWYGYTF. CDR3 bases: TGTGCCAGCAGGCGCCCTCGGGTGACTTGGTATGGCTACACCTTC.

The V and J genes are TRBV20-1 and TRBJ2-7; 7 bases agree with TRBD1. CDR1 and CDR2 from the germline V gene are DFQATT and SNEGSKA (reference sequence). Trimming removed 3 bases from V and 3 bases from J; junction bases left unmatched: 8. The CDR3 is made up of 14 amino acids. The DNA of the CDR3 is TGCAGTGCTAGTGACCCCGGGACAGTCTACGAGCAGTACTTC. Protein: CSASDPGTVYEQYF.

The chain carries TRBV11-2 and TRBJ2-2; 8 positions match TRBD2. CDR1 is SGHAT and CDR2 is FQNNGV in the germline V gene. The CDR3 is made up of 16 amino acids. V lost 2 bases, J lost 0 bases, and 2 bases stayed unmatched. The CDR3 region is CASSLRGRPNTGELFF. The CDR3 region has the DNA TGTGCCAGCAGCTTACGCGGGAGGCCGAACACCGGGGAGCTGTTTTTT.

The chain recombines TRBV24-1 with TRBJ2-7; maybe TRBD1 (6 bases). Trimming took 4 bases from V and 4 from J, leaving 10 bases between them. Germline values: CDR1 KGHDR, CDR2 SFDVKD. This CDR3 comprises 13 residues. The CDR3 loop reads CATSELQGYEQYF. DNA of the CDR3: TGTGCCACCAGTGAGTTACAGGGTTACGAGCAGTACTTC.

The chain combines TRBV5-1 with TRBJ1-5; D gene unclear. The V end lost 0 bases, the J end lost 5 bases, and 6 bases lay between the germline ends. The CDR3 is 13 amino acids. CDR1 SGHRS and CDR2 YFSETQ come from the germline V gene. The CDR3 DNA reads as TGCGCCAGCAGCTTGGAACACGATCAGCCCCAGCATTTT. It yields the protein CASSLEHDQPQHF.

This rearrangement joins TRBV18 to TRBJ2-3, with TRBD1 as a possible D gene (8 bases). Trimming took 6 bases from V and 5 from J, leaving 15 bases between them. CDR1 is KGHSH, CDR2 LQKENI, per germline. This CDR3 comprises 14 residues. CDR3 region: CASSGQGGGDTQYF. CDR3 sequence (DNA): TGTGCCAGCTCCGGACAGGGAGGGGGAGATACGCAGTATTTT.

The genes are TRBV11-2 and TRBJ2-5; 8 bases are a match to TRBD2. V shed 11 bases, J shed 5 bases, and the junction held 19 bases outside the gene matches. CDR3 length equals 16 residues. CDR1 is SGHAT, CDR2 FQNNGV, per germline. The CDR3 is CASRGLAGGKKETQYF. CDR3 nucleotides: TGTGCCTCAAGAGGGCTGGCGGGGGGCAAAAAGGAGACCCAGTACTTC. Based on the CDR3 plus reference TRBV11-2 and TRBJ2-5, the full variable domain is EAGVAQSPRYKIIEKRQSVAFWCNPISGHATLYWYQQILGQGPKLLIQFQNNGVVDDSQLPKDRFSAERLKGVDSTLKIQPAKLEDSAVYLCASRGLAGGKKETQYFGPGTRLLVL.

The CDR3 loop is CASSLYDRATHEQYF. The DNA of the CDR3 is TGTGCCAGCAGTTTATACGACAGGGCCACCCACGAGCAGTACTTC. This chain connects TRBV27 to TRBJ2-7, with TRBD1 matching 7 bases. Germline CDR1 is MNHEY and CDR2 is SMNVEV (reference sequence). This CDR3 is built from 15 residues. The junction had 8 bases not matched to a gene; V was cut back by 1 base and J by 5 bases.

The chain carries TRBV15 and TRBJ1-5; TRBD1 is a possible D gene (6 bases). The CDR3 spans 16 residues. Per germline, CDR1 LNHNV and CDR2 YYDKDF (reference sequence). V was shortened by 0 bases and J by 5 bases, with 14 bases between the two germline ends. The CDR3 sequence is CATSRDLAGVDQPQHF. The CDR3 DNA follows: TGTGCCACCAGCAGAGATCTGGCAGGGGTTGATCAGCCCCAGCATTTT.

The chain couples TRBV7-2 to TRBJ1-4, with D possibly matching TRBD1 (5 bases). Trimming stripped 7 bases from V and 6 bases from J, with 18 bases between. In germline, CDR1 is SGHTA, CDR2 FQGNSA. CDR3 length equals 15 residues. CDR3 protein: CASTKTGRVDEKLFF. The CDR3, as DNA: TGTGCCAGCACCAAAACGGGCAGGGTAGATGAAAAACTGTTTTTT.